The 15 T cell receptor beta chains in this list originate from one sample, sequenced in a study of T cells in localized non-small cell lung cancer. Data came from immunoSEQ multiplex PCR; TCRdb stores just in-frame clones and leaves some out. The sample holds tens of thousands of clones, around 89% seen once. Sequenced here: peripheral blood, sampled before any cancer treatment. These receptors originate from a woman aged 35 to 69 with stage I lung adenocarcinoma.

The CDR3 DNA is TGTGCCTTCCTGTTAAGGGCCTCGAACACCGGGGAGCTGTTTTTT. This encodes CAFLLRASNTGELFF. This chain uses TRBV30 with TRBJ2-2, with unresolved D. The CDR3 sequence is 15 residues long. Looked up from germline, CDR1 is GTSNPN and CDR2 is SVGIG (reference sequence). The V gene lost 7 bases and the J gene lost 0 bases, with 15 bases spanning the gap.

This clone was seen a few times. The chain links TRBV21-1 to TRBJ2-7; the table's D call, TRBD1, was not checked against the DNA. TRBV21-1 is a pseudogene. CDR3 length equals 14 residues. DNA of the CDR3: TGTGCCAGCAGCTTTGGGACAGTGAGCTACGAGCAGTACTTC. Translation: CASSFGTVSYEQYF.

The chain carries TRBV4-1 and TRBJ2-1; TRBD2 might be the D (5 bases). The CDR3 contains 15 residues. CDR1 and CDR2 from the germline V gene are MGHRA and YSYEKL. V was clipped by 0 bases and J by 1 base, with 7 bases between them. The CDR3: CASSQDRGSYNEQFF. The CDR3 DNA sequence: TGCGCCAGCAGCCAAGATCGGGGATCCTACAATGAGCAGTTCTTC.

The chain carries TRBV5-1 and TRBJ2-1; no definite D call. The CDR3 sequence is 15 residues long. Germline V gene lookup returns CDR1 SGHRS and CDR2 YFSETQ. V gave up 0 bases and J gave up 3 bases, with 10 bases separating them. The CDR3 bases are TGCGCCAGCAGCTTGGACCCCGGTGTCTACAATGAGCAGTTCTTC. Translating gives CASSLDPGVYNEQFF. Full variable domain (missing parts from reference TRBV5-1 and TRBJ2-1): KAGVTQTPRYLIKTRGQQVTLSCSPISGHRSVSWYQQTPGQGLQFLFEYFSETQRNKGNFPGRFSGRQFSNSRSEMNVSTLELGDSALYLCASSLDPGVYNEQFFGPGTRLTVL.

This clone was seen only once. The chain recombines TRBV7-8 with TRBJ2-1, with D perhaps TRBD2 (6 bases). This CDR3 has 18 amino acids. V was clipped by 0 bases and J by 1 base, with 16 bases between them. In germline, CDR1 is SGHVS, CDR2 FQNEAQ. CDR3 residues: CASSLAGGVGSSYNEQFF. The CDR3, as DNA: TGTGCCAGCAGCTTAGCGGGCGGGGTCGGGAGTTCCTACAATGAGCAGTTCTTC.

CDR3 nucleotide sequence: TGTGCCAGCAGCGCAGGGGATATGTCCCTCCACTTT. Protein: CASSAGDMSLHF. The chain combines TRBV7-3 with TRBJ1-6, with a possible D match to TRBD1 (6 bases). The germline CDR1 and CDR2 sequences are SGHTA and FQGTGA. CDR3 length: 12 residues. Trimming pared 5 bases from V and 14 bases from J, leaving 13 bases between.

This clone was detected only a few times. The V call is TRBV4-1, the J call TRBJ2-1, with 11 bases lining up with TRBD2. J gave up 7 bases and V 2 bases, and 4 bases lay outside the gene matches. The germline V gene has CDR1 MGHRA and CDR2 YSYEKL. This CDR3 is 15 amino acids long. Here the CDR3 reads CASSQHIAGGNEQFF. DNA for the CDR3: TGCGCCAGCAGCCAACATATAGCGGGGGGGAATGAGCAGTTCTTC.

Here the CDR3 reads CASSLRDDYEQYF. The CDR3 region has the DNA TGTGCCAGTAGCCTCCGGGACGACTACGAGCAGTACTTC. The chain links TRBV19 to TRBJ2-7; D is tentatively TRBD1 or TRBD2 (5 bases each). This CDR3 contains 13 residues. The V gene's germline CDR1 is LNHDA and CDR2 SQIVND (reference sequence). V was shortened by 6 bases and J by 3 bases, with 12 bases between the two germline ends. Complete variable domain (other parts from reference TRBV19 and TRBJ2-7): DGGITQSPKYLFRKEGQNVTLSCEQNLNHDAMYWYRQDPGQGLRLIYYSQIVNDFQKGDIAEGYSVSREKKESFPLTVTSAQKNPTAFYLCASSLRDDYEQYFGPGTRLTVT.

The chain is built from TRBV6-5 and TRBJ2-1; maybe TRBD1 (6 bases). This CDR3 is built from 15 residues. In germline, CDR1 is MNHEY, CDR2 SVGAGI. V gave up 2 bases and J gave up 9 bases, with 17 bases separating them. This CDR3 reads CASSYQGQPLGEQFF. In DNA, the CDR3 is TGTGCCAGCAGTTACCAGGGACAACCGTTAGGTGAGCAGTTCTTC.

The CDR3 bases are TGTGCCAGCAGCACTAACTATGGCTACACCTTC. This translates into CASSTNYGYTF. This sequence joins TRBV28 and TRBJ1-2; D not resolved. Trimming cost V 6 bases and J 0 bases, with 2 bases left between them. There are 11 residues in the CDR3. The germline V gene encodes CDR1 MDHEN and CDR2 SYDVKM.

V gene TRBV15 combines with J gene TRBJ2-3; D gene ambiguous. V shed 1 base and J shed 2 bases, with 16 bases lying between them. Germline V gene lookup returns CDR1 LNHNV and CDR2 YYDKDF (reference sequence). The CDR3 length is 17 residues. The CDR3: CATSRAPRRLTTDTQYF. The DNA for the CDR3 is TGTGCCACCAGCAGAGCCCCGCGCAGGCTCACCACAGATACGCAGTATTTT.

This clone was observed a single time. The chain combines TRBV7-8 with TRBJ1-2; a weak D match, TRBD1 (6 bases). Trimming took 5 bases from V and 6 from J, leaving 13 bases between them. CDR1 and CDR2 from the germline V gene are SGHVS and FQNEAQ. This CDR3 region has 13 residues. CDR3: CASSLNSGDGYTF. CDR3 DNA: TGTGCCAGCAGCCTCAACTCAGGGGATGGCTACACCTTC. The whole variable domain, filled in from reference TRBV7-8 and TRBJ1-2, reads GAGVSQSPRYKVAKRGQDVALRCDPISGHVSLFWYQQALGQGPEFLTYFQNEAQLDKSGLPSDRFFAERPEGSVSTLKIQRTQQEDSAVYLCASSLNSGDGYTFGSGTRLTVV.

The V call is TRBV5-4, the J call TRBJ2-5; D ambiguous. With 0 bases removed from V and 2 bases from J, the gap between germline ends came to 17 bases. Per germline, CDR1 SGHNT and CDR2 YYREEE (reference sequence). CDR3 length equals 17 residues. The CDR3 sequence is CASSLESYIGSQETQYF. In nucleotides, the CDR3 is TGTGCCAGCAGCTTGGAATCATATATCGGCTCACAAGAGACCCAGTACTTC.

This chain joins TRBV6-6 and TRBJ2-7; 10 nucleotides align to TRBD2. The germline CDR1 and CDR2 sequences are MNHNY and SVGAGI (reference sequence). The CDR3 has 15 residues. The junction had 10 bases not matched to a gene; V was cut back by 5 bases and J by 6 bases. The CDR3 sequence: CASSLTSGGAAEQYF. In DNA form, the CDR3 reads TGTGCCAGCAGTCTAACCAGCGGGGGGGCCGCCGAGCAGTACTTC.

This clone was detected a few times. The chain has TRBV19 and TRBJ1-2; 7 bases map to TRBD1. This CDR3 comprises 12 residues. Germline trimming cut 4 bases from V and 8 bases from J; bases unmatched to any gene: 4. The germline V gene has CDR1 LNHDA and CDR2 SQIVND (reference sequence). The CDR3 DNA is TGTGCCAGTAGTACGGGGACAGTCGGCTACACCTTC. Its protein product is CASSTGTVGYTF. Together with reference TRBV19 and TRBJ1-2, the CDR3 gives the full variable domain: DGGITQSPKYLFRKEGQNVTLSCEQNLNHDAMYWYRQDPGQGLRLIYYSQIVNDFQKGDIAEGYSVSREKKESFPLTVTSAQKNPTAFYLCASSTGTVGYTFGSGTRLTVV.